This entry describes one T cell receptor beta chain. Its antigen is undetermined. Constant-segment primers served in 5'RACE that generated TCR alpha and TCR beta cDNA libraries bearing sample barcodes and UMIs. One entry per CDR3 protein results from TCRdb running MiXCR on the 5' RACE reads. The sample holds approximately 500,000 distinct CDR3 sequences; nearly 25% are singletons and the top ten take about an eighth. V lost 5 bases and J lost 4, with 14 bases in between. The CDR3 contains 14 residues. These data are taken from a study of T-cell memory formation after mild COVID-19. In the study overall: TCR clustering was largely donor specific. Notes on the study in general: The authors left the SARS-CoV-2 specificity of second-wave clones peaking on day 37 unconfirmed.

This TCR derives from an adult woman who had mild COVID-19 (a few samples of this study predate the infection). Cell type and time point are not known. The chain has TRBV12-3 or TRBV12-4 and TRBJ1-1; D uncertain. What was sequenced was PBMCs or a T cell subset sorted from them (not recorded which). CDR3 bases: TGTGCCAGCAGTCCTAGGGCCCATGGCACTGAAGCTTTCTTT. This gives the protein CASSPRAHGTEAFF.